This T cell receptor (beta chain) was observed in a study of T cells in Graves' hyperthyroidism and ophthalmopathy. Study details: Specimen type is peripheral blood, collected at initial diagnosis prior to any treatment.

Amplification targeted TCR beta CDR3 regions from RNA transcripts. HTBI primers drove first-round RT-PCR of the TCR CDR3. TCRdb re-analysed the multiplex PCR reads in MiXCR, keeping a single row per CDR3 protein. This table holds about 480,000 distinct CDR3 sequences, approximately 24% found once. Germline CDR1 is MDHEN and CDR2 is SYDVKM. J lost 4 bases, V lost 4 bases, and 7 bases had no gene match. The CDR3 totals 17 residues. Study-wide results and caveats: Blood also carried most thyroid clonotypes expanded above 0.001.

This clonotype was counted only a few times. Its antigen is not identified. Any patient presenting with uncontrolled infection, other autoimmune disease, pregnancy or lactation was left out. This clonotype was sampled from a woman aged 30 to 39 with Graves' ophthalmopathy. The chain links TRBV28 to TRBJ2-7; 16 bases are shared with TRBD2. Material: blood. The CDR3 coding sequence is TGTGCCAGCAGTTCCCAGGGACTAGCGGGAGGGTGGTACGAGCAGTACTTC. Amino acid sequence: CASSSQGLAGGWYEQYF.